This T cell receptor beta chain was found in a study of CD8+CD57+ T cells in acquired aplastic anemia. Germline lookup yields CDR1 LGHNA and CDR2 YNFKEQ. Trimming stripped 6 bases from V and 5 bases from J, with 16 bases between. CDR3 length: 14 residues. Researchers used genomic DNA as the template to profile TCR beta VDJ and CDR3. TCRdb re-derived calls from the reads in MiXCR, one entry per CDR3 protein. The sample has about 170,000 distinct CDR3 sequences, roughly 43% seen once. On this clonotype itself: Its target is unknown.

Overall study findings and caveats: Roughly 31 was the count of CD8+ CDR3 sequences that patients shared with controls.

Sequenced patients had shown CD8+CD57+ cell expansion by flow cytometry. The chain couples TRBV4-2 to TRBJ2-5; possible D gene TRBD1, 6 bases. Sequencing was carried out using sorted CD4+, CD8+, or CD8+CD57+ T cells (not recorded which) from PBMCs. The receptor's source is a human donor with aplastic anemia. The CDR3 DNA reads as TGTGCCAGCAGGCAGTCGGCAGGGGAGGAGACCCAGTACTTC. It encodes CASRQSAGEETQYF.